The T cell receptor beta chain described here comes from a study of blood T cell repertoires in COVID-19. Study information: Specimens from acute and convalescent COVID-19 originated in the United States, Italy and Spain.

V was clipped by 1 base and J by 3 bases, with 10 bases between them. The CDR3 length is 14 residues. Germline V gene lookup returns CDR1 SGHAT and CDR2 FQNNGV. Clones were read by immunoSEQ multiplex PCR, and TCRdb kept only the in-frame ones, dropping some. Counted here are more than 70,000 clones, around nine tenths occurring once; the ten biggest clones make up 3.9%. This chain links TRBV11-2 with TRBJ2-7; possibly TRBD1 for D (5 bases). The origin of this receptor is a woman between 50 and 59 years old in a cohort sampled during active COVID-19. Sequencing was done on a sample of peripheral blood. The CDR3: CASSLGQNIYEQYF. The CDR3, as DNA: TGTGCCAGCAGCTTAGGACAGAATATCTACGAGCAGTACTTC.